This T cell receptor (beta chain) was documented in a study of shared clonotypes between healthy human individuals (dated by TCRdb to 2020 to 2022). For the wider study: A few men and two women, aged 18 to 49 years, made up the cohort. To estimate repertoire size and how much clonotypes are shared between individuals, the study performed deep sequencing of blood TCR repertoires from a few healthy adults. Different laboratories and diverse techniques were used to prepare libraries and sequence TCR repertoires, to increase sequencing depth and limit assay-specific biases. Per donor, leukapheresis produced somewhere between about 0.8 and 9.5 billion PBMCs. Beyond this particular receptor, the publication reports: Because the study included a small number of donors, the genetic and exposure-history diversity represented was limited. Sampling was restricted to blood, and TCR repertoires in tissue are likely to differ from TCR repertoires in blood. Pairwise subsampling led to the expectation that sequencing depth would affect the degree of clonotype sharing among donors.

About this clone itself: Its antigen remains undetermined. Nothing much larger sits one base from this clone, and base qualities are not available.

The CDR3 runs 17 residues from the cysteine to the phenylalanine. The entry retains the CDR3 DNA only, 51 bases that are in frame from base 1. CDR1 and CDR2 are read off the germline V gene as MDHEN and SYDVKM. V is cut back by 0 bases and J by 4 bases, with 11 bases in the junction unmatched. The donors were healthy, HIV-negative adults with no recently reported acute infections or vaccinations. All donors were Caucasian adults living in Nashville, Tennessee, USA. In the unsorted samples, 90 million to 100 million PBMCs were counted, and genomic DNA was extracted using the QIAamp DNA Blood Mini kit. After blood collection by leukapheresis, PBMCs were isolated using Ficoll-Histopaque density gradient centrifugation and then cryopreserved in the vapor phase of liquid nitrogen. Using the deep immunoSEQ assay, multiplex PCR amplified TCR CDR3 regions from genomic DNA. Genomic DNA extracted from each cell subset was distributed evenly over all wells of several immunoSEQ 96-well plates, and each plate served as one replicate. For unsorted PBMC, each replicate PCR was loaded with 300 ng genomic DNA, equivalent to about 30,000 T cell genomes. Ten immunoSEQ deep assay plates were used to sequence the unsorted PBMC genomic DNA. Purified libraries were quantified with a Qubit 3.0 fluorometer, sized on a Bioanalyzer 2100, and re-quantified with the KAPA Library Quantification kit. Every immunoSEQ 96-well plate was sequenced on a dedicated single-read 150-cycle Illumina NextSeq 550 flow cell. Concerning the study's data processing: Because the immunoSEQ output included only junctional sequences and no quality scores, the filtering could not be the same as the filtering used for full-length reads. To assign V/J genes and CDR3, sequences were annotated against IMGT germline references using PyIR, a Python wrapper for IgBLAST v1.9. Reads were removed for weak V/J assignments (E-value above 1e-6), missing CDR3, stop codons, out-of-frame junctions, or ambiguous translated residues. V3J clonotypes were defined by identical inferred V gene, J gene, and CDR3 amino acid sequence. Percentage overlap between repertoires was computed as shared unique clonotypes divided by the size of the smaller repertoire. RTK rarefaction, the Chao1 estimator, and Recon v2.1 estimates of unobserved clonotypes were used to assess repertoire richness. Held by TCRdb, this immuneACCESS table contains in-frame sequences only and omits some clones. Under half of the omission traces to an unresolved V gene where checked; the cause of the rest is unknown. The V and J calls and clone size come from that table; D and trimming were worked out from the DNA. The sample table records about half a million clones; 65% to 80% of these occur just once. The ten largest clones represent around 12% of the sample.

The receptor chain draws on TRBV28 and TRBJ2-7; 8 middle bases align to TRBD2. The sequencing input was PBMCs. This sequence was found in a woman in her 40s in good health. Some clones in this sample may be carry-over from other donors' samples. The encoded CDR3 is CASSLWGRRAGGYEQYF. The sequenced DNA is TGTGCCAGCAGTTTATGGGGGAGGCGGGCGGGAGGATACGAGCAGTACTTC.